This T cell receptor beta chain originates from a study of blood T cell repertoires in COVID-19 (dated by TCRdb to 2018 to 2020). Regarding the study in general: Collaborator samples came from the United States, Italy and Spain and covered acute and convalescent phases of COVID-19. The prospective study material was composed of cDNA or gDNA derived from T cells, B-cell-depleted T cells, or PBMCs. The repertoires were released in a freely available public database intended as a resource for research on the immune response to SARS-CoV-2. Sample metadata almost always included a de-identified subject ID, COVID-19 status, age in years and sex. Samples came from the ongoing ImmuneRACE study (first 160 participants) plus 1,254 subjects from 6 global collaborators. The dataset comprised deeply sampled blood TCRbeta repertoires from subjects exposed to, actively infected with, or recovered from COVID-19. Where available, HLA class I and class II types were obtained from metadata supplied by the sample provider rather than from assay-based typing. What the study reported, not specific to this receptor: Clinical and demographic metadata were provided uncurated, with the amount varying by source and participant.

Each collaborating institution followed its own protocols to collect whole blood in K2EDTA tubes. For TCRbeta analysis, collaborators shipped samples in one of three forms: frozen whole blood, isolated PBMCs, or DNA extracted from either of those sample types. CDR1 and CDR2 are drawn from the germline V gene: MNHEY, SVGEGT. Germline trimming: 6 bases from V, 4 bases from J; junction bases outside gene matches: 8. From the cysteine up to the phenylalanine, the CDR3 has a length of 17 residues. Only CDR3 DNA is held: 51 bases, read in frame from base 1. TCRbeta CDR3 regions were amplified from genomic DNA by means of the immunoSEQ Assay, a bias-controlled multiplex PCR. The published analysis was carried out like this. The number of nucleated cells in each sample was estimated from the amplification of reference gene primers within the assay. Sequence reads were collapsed and filtered to measure the absolute abundance of every unique TCRbeta CDR3 rearrangement. For each sample, productive Simpson clonality was calculated as the square root of Simpson's diversity index across productive rearrangements. TCRdb took this table from immuneACCESS and kept in-frame rearrangements with V and J called. Such tables lack part of the clones; where checked against another copy, unresolved V genes explain under half of the gap, and the rest is unexplained. Clone size and V and J calls were adopted from that table, with D and trimming inferred from the DNA. A total of around 93,000 clones appear in this sample, 80% to 90% of them only once. 11% of the sample rests with the top ten.

As to this clone: The clone's antigen remains unknown. Base-call qualities are not available, and no considerably larger clone is one nucleotide away.

The V and J segments used are TRBV6-2 or TRBV6-3 and TRBJ2-1; 14 bases in between match TRBD2. What was sequenced was peripheral blood. The sequence derives from a man older than 75 with acute or convalescent COVID-19. The CDR3 in this case is CASSPVGTSGSYNEQFF. The sequenced DNA is TGTGCCAGCAGCCCGGTAGGGACTAGCGGGAGTTACAATGAGCAGTTCTTC.